The clone carrying this T cell receptor beta chain was seen more than once but under ten times. What it binds is not known. The sample comes from a study of cytomegalovirus exposure and HLA in healthy donors. Vbeta (60) and Jbeta (13) primers were used in the PCR. Per the authors' pipeline: Approximately 12 million of about 80 million unique TCR beta chains were shared, per a later count. Sequenced by immunoSEQ multiplex PCR; TCRdb stores in-frame clones only, minus some. The V and J calls and the clone size are those of that table, but D and trimming were determined from the DNA. The sample records around 140,000 clones, approximately 80% being singletons. Study findings and constraints: The sole available immune exposure information was CMV serostatus.

The CDR3 sequence is 15 residues long. Trimming took off 5 bases at V and 7 bases at J, with 18 bases between the two ends. CDR1 and CDR2 from the germline V gene are SGHRS and YFSETQ. Sample: PBMCs. The origin of this receptor is a female donor in good health and CMV-seronegative. The chain recombines TRBV5-1 with TRBJ1-4, with D maybe TRBD1 (6 bases). The CDR3 coding sequence is TGCGCCAGCAGATCTGTAATAGGACAGCCTGAAAAACTGTTTTTT. This encodes CASRSVIGQPEKLFF.